The source of this TCR beta chain is a study of post-analysis software for immune sequencing data. For the study at large: The disease courses covered relapsing-remitting, secondary progressive and progressive-relapsing multiple sclerosis. Regarding the study as a whole: Five TRBV segments, including TRBV5-6, TRBV5-1 and TRBV20-1, were more frequent in patients than controls. Normalized Chao1 diversity was significantly reduced in patients versus controls. F-measure co-clustering was strong for batch-matched samples.

Sequencing libraries made from TCR beta cDNA carried unique molecular identifiers. Starting from roughly 1 to 10 million T cells, the study yielded roughly 0.5 million cDNA molecules. A single record per CDR3 protein comes from TCRdb applying MiXCR to the PCR reads. The sample lists about 560,000 distinct CDR3 sequences; roughly 46% were seen once. V trimming: 5 bases; J trimming: 3 bases; junction bases outside the gene matches: 13. Germline CDR1 MNHEY, CDR2 SVGAGI. The CDR3 is 16 residues long. A word on this clonotype: The antigen is not known.

The sequenced material came from blood. The receptor was isolated from a girl between 5 and 17 years old with multiple sclerosis. The J gene is TRBJ2-7, the V gene TRBV6-5; the match to TRBD1 covers 7 bases. The CDR3 nucleotides read TGTGCCAGCAGTAGTAGGACAGGCCTTGGCTACTACGAGCAGTACTTC. It translates to CASSSRTGLGYYEQYF.